This entry lists 2 T cell receptor beta chains sequenced from one sample in a study of OX40 agonist ivuxolimab in advanced cancers. Clones were read by immunoSEQ multiplex PCR, and TCRdb kept only the in-frame ones, dropping some. Here the sample spans more than 70,000 clones, approximately 86% being singletons. The sequences come from CD4+ or CD8+ T cells sorted from blood, collected in a trial of the OX40 agonist ivuxolimab. These receptors were obtained from an adult with an advanced solid tumor such as melanoma, head and neck, liver or kidney cancer.

This sequence joins TRBV30 and TRBJ1-1; perhaps TRBD1 as D (5 bases). Germline V gives CDR1 GTSNPN, CDR2 SVGIG (reference sequence). This CDR3 comprises 15 residues. V lost 2 bases, J lost 4 bases, and 17 bases lay in between. The CDR3 DNA is TGTGCCTGGAGTCGGAGTCAGGGCGGGGGCACTGAAGCTTTCTTT. This sequence encodes CAWSRSQGGGTEAFF.

The chain combines TRBV28 with TRBJ1-6; D not certain. The CDR3 runs 13 residues. Trimming cost V 5 bases and J 9 bases, with 11 bases left between them. Germline V gene data show CDR1 as MDHEN and CDR2 as SYDVKM. This chain's CDR3 is CASSPTRSSPLHF. The CDR3 nucleotides read TGTGCCAGCAGTCCAACGCGAAGTTCACCCCTCCACTTT.